Below, 32 T cell receptor beta chains from the same sample are listed, as sequenced in a study of lymphopenia after photon versus proton radiotherapy. Method: immunoSEQ multiplex PCR; TCRdb's copy keeps in-frame clones and lacks some. The repertoire includes about 50,000 clones, about 86% of them detected once, and over 25% sits in the top ten. Here the sequenced sample was peripheral blood, taken from a patient treated with photon-based radiotherapy. Receptors were obtained from a man aged 50 or older with gastric cancer.

The rearrangement joins TRBV28 to TRBJ1-5; the D gene is possibly TRBD1 (5 bases). Trimming took 5 bases from V and 6 from J, leaving 14 bases between them. Germline V gene lookup returns CDR1 MDHEN and CDR2 SYDVKM. This CDR3 is built from 14 residues. The CDR3 sequence is CASSGFGGGQPQHF. In DNA, the CDR3 is TGTGCCAGCAGTGGGTTCGGGGGAGGTCAGCCCCAGCATTTT.

The count of this clone is one. The chain couples TRBV5-1 to TRBJ2-7; possible D gene TRBD1, 6 bases. The CDR3 totals 12 residues. Germline CDR1 and CDR2: SGHRS and YFSETQ. Trimming pared 7 bases from V and 4 bases from J, leaving 12 bases between. The chain's CDR3 is CASRDTQYEQYF. CDR3 nucleotide sequence: TGCGCCAGCCGGGACACCCAATACGAGCAGTACTTC.

This clone is hyperexpanded in the sample. V is TRBV7-8 and J is TRBJ2-7; 7 nucleotides line up with TRBD2. The CDR3 is 13 residues long. J was trimmed by 7 bases and V by 5 bases; bases with no gene match: 8. Germline V CDR1 and CDR2: SGHVS, FQNEAQ. The CDR3: CASSPGAGREQYF. The CDR3 nucleotides read TGTGCCAGCAGCCCGGGAGCGGGGAGGGAGCAGTACTTC.

The chain is built from TRBV19 and TRBJ2-1; tentatively, D is TRBD1 or TRBD2 (6 bases each). CDR1 and CDR2 (germline): LNHDA, SQIVND (reference sequence). Trimming took 4 bases from V and 10 from J, leaving 17 bases between them. The CDR3 length is 14 residues. The chain's CDR3 is CASSRGGGGGEQFF. DNA of the CDR3: TGTGCCAGTAGTAGAGGAGGGGGAGGTGGAGAGCAGTTCTTC.

The rearrangement links TRBV6-6 to TRBJ2-1; D is uncertain. CDR3 size: 16 residues. V was cut by 0 bases and J by 5 bases, with 14 bases left in between. CDR1 is MNHNY, CDR2 SVGAGI, per germline (reference sequence). The CDR3 DNA reads TGTGCCAGCAGTTACTCCTCCCCCCCCGCGAACAATGAGCAGTTCTTC. The encoded protein is CASSYSSPPANNEQFF.

By proportion, this clone is medium-sized. At the DNA level, this CDR3 is encoded by other sequences in the same sample as well. V gene TRBV19 combines with J gene TRBJ2-1; no reliable D call. Germline-derived CDR1 and CDR2 are LNHDA and SQIVND (reference sequence). V was pared by 3 bases and J by 2 bases, with 11 bases between. The CDR3 length is 15 residues. The CDR3 bases are TGTGCCAGTAGTATCGGACCTTCCCCCTACAATGAGCAGTTCTTC. Protein sequence: CASSIGPSPYNEQFF. The whole variable domain, remainder taken from reference TRBV19 and TRBJ2-1, is DGGITQSPKYLFRKEGQNVTLSCEQNLNHDAMYWYRQDPGQGLRLIYYSQIVNDFQKGDIAEGYSVSREKKESFPLTVTSAQKNPTAFYLCASSIGPSPYNEQFFGPGTRLTVL.

This sequence joins TRBV14 and TRBJ2-1; D is perhaps TRBD2 (5 bases). This CDR3 comprises 18 residues. Per the germline V gene, CDR1 is SGHDN and CDR2 is FVKESK. V lost 2 bases and J 0 bases, leaving 17 bases between the germline ends. The CDR3 DNA reads as TGTGCCAGCAGCCAACTAGGTTTCCCCCGGGGCTCCTACAATGAGCAGTTCTTC. It specifies CASSQLGFPRGSYNEQFF.

The chain is built from TRBV30 and TRBJ2-3; the D is unclear. Germline-derived CDR1 and CDR2 are GTSNPN and SVGIG (reference sequence). The CDR3 totals 10 residues. Trimming pared 2 bases from V and 6 bases from J, leaving 3 bases between. The CDR3 loop reads CAWSRDTQYF. The CDR3 DNA follows: TGTGCCTGGAGTCGGGATACGCAGTATTTT.

This clone was found a few times. Here the CDR3 DNA reads TGTGCCTGGACGGGATACACTGAAGCTTTCTTT. Translation gives CAWTGYTEAFF. The chain joins TRBV30 to TRBJ1-1, with D unresolved. Germline V CDR1 and CDR2: GTSNPN, SVGIG (reference sequence). V gave up 4 bases and J gave up 3 bases, with 6 bases separating them. This CDR3 spans 11 amino acids.

The gene calls are TRBV7-2 and TRBJ2-7, with D possibly matching TRBD1 (5 bases). The CDR3 is made up of 15 amino acids. V was shortened by 6 bases and J by 2 bases, with 17 bases between the two germline ends. Looked up from germline, CDR1 is SGHTA and CDR2 is FQGNSA. The CDR3 is CASSFQGQTTYEQYF. The CDR3 DNA reads TGTGCCAGCAGTTTTCAGGGCCAAACCACCTACGAGCAGTACTTC. Based on the CDR3 plus reference TRBV7-2 and TRBJ2-7, the full variable domain is GAGVSQSPSNKVTEKGKDVELRCDPISGHTALYWYRQSLGQGLEFLIYFQGNSAPDKSGLPSDRFSAERTGGSVSTLTIQRTQQEDSAVYLCASSFQGQTTYEQYFGPGTRLTVT.

V and J are TRBV7-9 and TRBJ2-5, with 7 bases aligning to TRBD1. The CDR3 extends over 14 amino acids. V shed 2 bases, J shed 1 base, and the junction held 1 base outside the gene matches. CDR1 and CDR2 (germline): SEHNR, FQNEAQ (reference sequence). This CDR3 reads CASSLTGAQETQYF. CDR3 bases: TGTGCCAGCAGCTTAACAGGGGCCCAAGAGACCCAGTACTTC.

The chain links TRBV5-4 to TRBJ2-3; 7 bases fit TRBD1. The CDR3 contains 15 residues. Germline V gene lookup returns CDR1 SGHNT and CDR2 YYREEE (reference sequence). Trimming cost V 0 bases and J 2 bases; bases outside gene matches: 3. This chain's CDR3 is CASSLEGQPTDTQYF. The DNA of the CDR3 is TGTGCCAGCAGCTTGGAGGGACAGCCCACAGATACGCAGTATTTT.

As to this clone: Other DNA sequences in this specimen translate into the identical CDR3. The J gene is TRBJ1-2, the V gene TRBV7-9; the match to TRBD1 covers 12 bases. There are 15 residues in the CDR3. Germline CDR1 and CDR2: SEHNR and FQNEAQ (reference sequence). V was pared by 5 bases and J by 2 bases, with 3 bases of the junction left unmatched. The CDR3, as DNA: TGTGCCAGCAGCCTGGGACAGGGGGCGAACTATGGCTACACCTTC. This translates into CASSLGQGANYGYTF.

This clone has just a few counts. The V call is TRBV18, the J call TRBJ1-2, with D tentatively TRBD1 (6 bases). This CDR3 spans 13 amino acids. V gave up 5 bases and J gave up 4 bases, with 11 bases separating them. Germline assignment: CDR1 KGHSH and CDR2 LQKENI. CDR3 sequence (DNA): TGTGCCAGCTCAGAGGGGGGCCGCTATGGCTACACCTTC. Translation gives CASSEGGRYGYTF.

The V call is TRBV21-1, the J call TRBJ2-7; the D call TRBD2 from the table was never checked on the DNA. TRBV21-1 is deemed a pseudogene. The length of the CDR3 is 16 residues. CDR3: CASSKAASGSHYEQYF. DNA for the CDR3: TGTGCCAGCAGCAAAGCTGCTAGCGGGAGTCACTACGAGCAGTACTTC.

The V call is TRBV9, the J call TRBJ2-5; D is perhaps TRBD1 (6 bases). V was trimmed by 0 bases and J by 3 bases, leaving 6 bases between them. This CDR3 has 13 amino acids. Germline loops: CDR1 SGDLS, CDR2 YYNGEE. The CDR3 reads CASSVEGEETQYF. DNA for the CDR3: TGTGCCAGCAGCGTAGAGGGGGAAGAGACCCAGTACTTC.

This chain joins TRBV6-1 and TRBJ2-7; TRBD2 agrees at 9 bases. After removal of 8 bases from V and 6 bases from J, the junction contained 8 bases not matched to a gene. The CDR3 totals 13 residues. Germline lookup yields CDR1 MNHNS and CDR2 SASEGT. Written as DNA, the CDR3 is TGTGCCAGCGACACGGGACTAGCCGGCGAGCAGTACTTC. Amino acid sequence: CASDTGLAGEQYF.

The chain couples TRBV4-3 to TRBJ2-1, with TRBD2 matching over 9 bases. This CDR3 is 17 amino acids long. Unmatched junction bases numbered 11, after V lost 0 bases and J lost 8 bases. Looked up from germline, CDR1 is LGHNA and CDR2 is YSLEER. CDR3 amino acids: CASSQDTTSGWGDEQFF. The CDR3 bases are TGCGCCAGCAGCCAAGATACGACTAGCGGTTGGGGGGATGAGCAGTTCTTC.

This clone has just a few counts. This rearrangement joins TRBV27 to TRBJ1-2; 9 bases are shared with TRBD1. Germline lookup yields CDR1 MNHEY and CDR2 SMNVEV (reference sequence). The CDR3 loop spans 13 amino acids. V trimming: 6 bases; J trimming: 7 bases; junction bases outside the gene matches: 6. CDR3 sequence reads: CASSLTGGLGYTF. The CDR3 DNA reads TGTGCCAGCAGCCTTACAGGGGGCCTTGGCTACACCTTC.

The CDR3 nucleotides are TGTGCCAGCAGTTTATTATCACAACGGGAAAAACTGTTTTTT. It yields the protein CASSLLSQREKLFF. The chain couples TRBV27 to TRBJ1-4; D is undetermined. V lost 1 base to trimming and J lost 8 bases, with 11 bases between them. CDR3 size: 14 residues. Germline V CDR1 and CDR2: MNHEY, SMNVEV (reference sequence).

This clone was counted a few times. This chain's CDR3 is CAISDRGGNTIYF. CDR3 coding DNA: TGTGCCATCAGTGATCGGGGTGGAAACACCATATATTTT. This chain links TRBV10-3 with TRBJ1-3; no definite D call. The CDR3 is 13 amino acids. The V and J ends lost 3 bases and 3 bases respectively, with 6 bases between them. Germline V gives CDR1 ENHRY, CDR2 SYGVKD.

This chain connects TRBV28 to TRBJ1-2; D is unresolved. Germline lookup yields CDR1 MDHEN and CDR2 SYDVKM. The ends were cut back, 2 bases at V and 8 bases at J, with 12 bases in the middle. The CDR3 spans 13 residues. In DNA, the CDR3 is TGTGCCAGCAGTTTACGTGACGGTAGGGGCTACACCTTC. Its protein is CASSLRDGRGYTF.

This chain connects TRBV28 to TRBJ2-7, with D maybe TRBD1 (5 bases). Per germline, CDR1 MDHEN and CDR2 SYDVKM. The CDR3 sequence is 13 residues long. V was pared by 9 bases and J by 2 bases, with 14 bases between. CDR3 DNA: TGTGCCAGTTTGGCAGGGTCGACCTACGAGCAGTACTTC. Translated, it gives CASLAGSTYEQYF.

This chain connects TRBV11-2 to TRBJ1-2, with D maybe TRBD1 (5 bases). V lost 1 base and J lost 4, with 16 bases in between. The CDR3 consists of 16 residues. Germline lookup yields CDR1 SGHAT and CDR2 FQNNGV. CDR3 in DNA: TGTGCCAGCAGCTTAGCAGTGTCAGGGCTTAGCTATGGCTACACCTTC. Its protein is CASSLAVSGLSYGYTF.

This sequence joins TRBV18 and TRBJ1-1; D may be TRBD1 (6 bases). CDR1 and CDR2 from the germline V gene are KGHSH and LQKENI. Trimming took 5 bases from V and 0 from J, leaving 13 bases between them. This CDR3 region has 15 residues. The CDR3 coding sequence is TGTGCCAGCTCAAGAACCGGGACAATGAACACTGAAGCTTTCTTT. Translating it yields CASSRTGTMNTEAFF.

As DNA, the CDR3 is TGTGCCATCAGTGAGTCCGGGCTAGCGGGAGTCAATGAGCAGTTCTTC. Its translation is CAISESGLAGVNEQFF. The chain couples TRBV10-3 to TRBJ2-1; 10 bases match TRBD2. J lost 6 bases, V lost 0 bases, and 5 bases had no gene match. This CDR3 is built from 16 residues. Germline V gene sequence: CDR1 ENHRY, CDR2 SYGVKD.

The genes are TRBV2 and TRBJ2-7, with D unclear. Germline V gives CDR1 SNHLY, CDR2 FYNNEI. The CDR3 spans 12 residues. V lost 5 bases to trimming and J lost 6 bases, with 11 bases between them. CDR3 amino acids: CASSPDPLEQYF. In nucleotides, the CDR3 is TGTGCCAGCAGTCCGGACCCCCTCGAGCAGTACTTC. Variable domain in full (rest from reference TRBV2 and TRBJ2-7): EPEVTQTPSHQVTQMGQEVILRCVPISNHLYFYWYRQILGQKVEFLVSFYNNEISEKSEIFDDQFSVERPDGSNFTLKIRSTKLEDSAMYFCASSPDPLEQYFGPGTRLTVT.

J is TRBJ1-2 and V is TRBV7-9, with D possibly TRBD1 on 6 matching bases. CDR3 length: 14 amino acids. The germline V gene encodes CDR1 SEHNR and CDR2 FQNEAQ (reference sequence). The V gene lost 4 bases and the J gene lost 8 bases, with 17 bases spanning the gap. The CDR3 bases are TGTGCCAGCAGCTCAGGGGACGGCGGTGGGGGCTACACCTTC. Protein product: CASSSGDGGGGYTF.

This chain joins TRBV19 and TRBJ2-1; no firm D call. V lost 3 bases to trimming and J lost 0 bases, with 12 bases between them. The CDR3 runs to 16 residues. The germline V gene has CDR1 LNHDA and CDR2 SQIVND (reference sequence). The CDR3 protein is CASSMRLTSSYNEQFF. DNA of the CDR3: TGTGCCAGTAGTATGCGTCTAACGAGCTCCTACAATGAGCAGTTCTTC.

V gene TRBV2 combines with J gene TRBJ2-1; TRBD1 or TRBD2 may be the D gene (5 bases each). CDR3 length equals 16 residues. Germline CDR1 reads SNHLY; CDR2 reads FYNNEI. V was shortened by 1 base and J by 5 bases, with 15 bases between the two germline ends. The CDR3 DNA reads as TGTGCCAGCAGTGAAGAGGGGCGGGTCAATAACAATGAGCAGTTCTTC. It specifies CASSEEGRVNNNEQFF.

This chain joins TRBV7-8 and TRBJ1-2; tentatively, D is TRBD1 (5 bases). This CDR3 region has 14 residues. The germline V and J ends were trimmed by 5 bases and 2 bases, with 12 bases remaining between them. Germline V lookup: CDR1 SGHVS, CDR2 FQNEAQ. The CDR3 DNA sequence: TGTGCCAGCAGCACCCGACAGATCAACTATGGCTACACCTTC. It specifies CASSTRQINYGYTF.

The chain is built from TRBV27 and TRBJ2-2, with TRBD2 matching over 7 bases. Germline V gives CDR1 MNHEY, CDR2 SMNVEV (reference sequence). The CDR3 is 16 residues long. Germline trimming cut 6 bases from V and 1 base from J; bases unmatched to any gene: 8. The CDR3 sequence is CASRVLAVMNTGELFF. The CDR3 DNA is TGTGCCAGCAGAGTCCTAGCGGTCATGAACACCGGGGAGCTGTTTTTT.